One TCR beta chain is described in this entry. Its antigen remains unidentified. The record has no base qualities; no much larger clone is one base away. The library was prepared using 5' RACE. The sequencing machine was an Illumina HiSeq 2500. The second PCR ran for roughly 7 to 12 cycles and used a J-beta primer mix along with a sample-barcoded 5' primer. A template-switch 5' adaptor carrying 12 random nucleotides introduced a unique molecular identifier onto each TCR beta cDNA molecule. Each sample yielded at least 2.5 million CDR3-containing paired-end reads. The Mint cDNA synthesis kit, primed by a TRBC-specific oligonucleotide, was used to synthesize first-strand cDNA from all RNA. All cDNA was treated with uracil-DNA glycosylase and then went through a first 18-cycle PCR with the universal primers M1SS and BC2_uni_R. Per the source publication's procedure: Normalization of each sample was performed by random selection of 1 million high-quality reads, each carrying a distinct molecular identifier. Instead of being binned into consensus sequences, reads that shared molecular identifiers were thrown out. MiTCR, set to a Q25 quality threshold and the strictest error-elimination algorithm, was used for CDR3 identification, clonotype clustering and error correction. A nonparametric unseen species model with Euler transformation was used to estimate lower-bound total TCR beta diversity. The public reads were run again by TCRdb, first through fastp at Q25 and then through MiXCR, and only productive beta chains were kept. Merged by CDR3 protein, the rows form single entries marked with the most common genes and DNA. The V and J calls and clone size come from TCRdb's table, not from the authors' own analysis. The sample data list roughly 500,000 distinct CDR3 sequences, and about 25% of these were observed just once. Together, the top ten hold 15% to 20% of the sample.

The record originates from a study of blood T cells in healthy people across ages (dated by TCRdb to between 2014 and 2016). For the wider study: Template switching captured roughly one uniquely barcoded TCR beta cDNA molecule per two T cells in model experiments. The study measured age-related changes in TCR beta repertoire diversity using deep sequencing normalized with unique cDNA molecular identifiers. The donors were split into four age groups: young (average around 15 years), middle-aged (roughly 39), aged (about 56) and long-lived (under 90). To avoid experimental bias, donors of different ages were distributed randomly across sequencing lanes. Using the same blood draw, the study looked at two additional independent replicas of 1 million unique cDNA reads for two donors, one aged 18 to 30 and the other aged 80 or older.

The donors were roughly 40 Caucasian individuals from Russia, aged 6 to 90 years, who were systemically healthy. Each donor gave 9.5 to 10 milliliters of peripheral blood, drawn into EDTA-treated Vacutainer tubes. Ficoll-Paque density-gradient centrifugation was used to isolate PBMCs, with at least 6.5 million obtained per sample. Total RNA was extracted from PBMCs with Trizol reagent, with at least 6 micrograms obtained per sample. Naive CD45RAhigh/CD27high T cell percentages were measured by flow cytometry on a PBMC aliquot from every donor. Study-level results and caveats: Estimates of total diversity based on one million sequenced T cells were regarded as lower bounds and as underestimates. As age increased, observed TCR beta diversity per million T cells dropped in a roughly linear way, and a significant reduction was already evident by age approximately 40. The long-lived group showed more naive CD4+ T cells, fewer expanded clones and increased TCR diversity than the aged group, suggesting age selection. Because donor CMV infection status was unknown, age-related changes in expanded clonotypes were potentially confounded. Observed TCR beta diversity correlated strongly with the percentage of naive T cells measured by flow cytometry. Since profiling was done on bulk unsorted PBMCs, naive and antigen-experienced compartments could not be conclusively compared.

The sample was blood. This TCR came from a woman in her 70s in good health.

The DNA sequence follows: TGTGCCAGCAGTCCACGGGCGACAGGGGTAAATGACGAGCAGTACTTC. Its protein is CASSPRATGVNDEQYF. The chain links TRBV7-9 with TRBJ2-7; 8 bases in the middle match TRBD1. V lost 6 bases and J lost 5 bases, and the count of bases not matched to a germline gene is 15. From its cysteine to its phenylalanine, the CDR3 spans 16 amino acids. Just CDR3 DNA is preserved here, 48 bases in frame from base 1. CDR1 SEHNR and CDR2 FQNEAQ were looked up in the germline V gene (reference sequence). The full variable domain, with segments outside the CDR3 supplied by the reference TRBV7-9 and TRBJ2-7 proteins, appears as DTGVSQNPRHKITKRGQNVTFRCDPISEHNRLYWYRQTLGQGPEFLTYFQNEAQLEKSRLLSDRFSAERPKGSFSTLEIQRTEQGDSAMYLCASSPRATGVNDEQYFGPGTRLTVT.